The entry that follows covers one TCR beta chain sequence. Its antigen is currently unknown. V dropped 5 bases and J dropped 7 bases, with 15 bases sitting between them. Germline CDR1 is SEHNR and CDR2 is FQNEAQ (reference sequence). CDR3 length equals 13 residues. These data belong to a study of T cell clones after liver transplantation. General study points: Graft donor-reactive T cells may have migrated into the graft rather than being deleted.

TCRdb's table, derived via immunoSEQ multiplex PCR, lists solely in-frame clones and lacks some. The sample shows several thousand clones, less than 80% of them seen only once. J is TRBJ2-7 and V is TRBV7-9; D might be TRBD2 (5 bases). This clonotype was obtained from a human patient who received a liver transplant. The T cells may partly be graft donor cells. This sample comprised CD8+ T cells from blood, obtained 24 months after liver transplant. The CDR3 coding sequence is TGTGCCAGCAGCCCCGAGGGATCTTCGGAGCAGTACTTC. This sequence encodes CASSPEGSSEQYF.